A few counts support the clone carrying this T cell receptor (beta chain). Antigen specificity is unknown. The authors produced TCR alpha and TCR beta cDNA libraries with sample barcodes and UMIs by 5'RACE using constant-segment primers. TCRdb ran MiXCR on the 5' RACE reads and lists one entry per CDR3 protein. The repertoire has some 440,000 distinct CDR3 sequences, approximately 23% of them found once; the top ten carry roughly an eighth. These data belong to a study of T-cell memory formation after mild COVID-19. Points from the study as a whole: A balance of CD4 and CD8 characterized clones contracting day 15 to 85, whereas later expanders leaned CD4+. Some responding clones appeared in pre-infection memory, suggesting cross-reactive memory joined.

The germline V gene encodes CDR1 SGHTA and CDR2 FQGNSA. The CDR3 consists of 18 residues. J gave up 0 bases and V 5 bases, and 12 bases lay outside the gene matches. V and J are TRBV7-2 and TRBJ2-2; 7 bases are a match to TRBD2. The source material was PBMCs or a T cell subset sorted from them (not recorded which). The sequence was obtained from an adult woman who had mild COVID-19 (a few samples of this study predate the infection). Cell type and time point are not known. CDR3 DNA: TGTGCCAGCAGCCCGGGGGGTCGGGGGATCGCGAACACCGGGGAGCTGTTTTTT. Protein: CASSPGGRGIANTGELFF.